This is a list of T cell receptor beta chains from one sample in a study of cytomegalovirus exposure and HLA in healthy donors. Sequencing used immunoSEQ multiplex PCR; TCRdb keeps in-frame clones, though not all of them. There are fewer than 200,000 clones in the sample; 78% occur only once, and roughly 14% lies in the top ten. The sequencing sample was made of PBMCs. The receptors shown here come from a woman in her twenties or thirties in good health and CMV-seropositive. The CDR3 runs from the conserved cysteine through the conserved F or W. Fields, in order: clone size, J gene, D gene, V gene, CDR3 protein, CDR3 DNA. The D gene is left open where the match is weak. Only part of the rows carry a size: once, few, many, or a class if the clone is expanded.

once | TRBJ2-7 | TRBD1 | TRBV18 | CASSRNPFGGTGGQDEQYF | TGTGCCAGCTCACGCAATCCCTTTGGGGGGACAGGCGGCCAGGACGAGCAGTACTTC
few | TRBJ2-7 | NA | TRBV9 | CASGSDFYEQYF | TGTGCCAGCGGCTCGGACTTCTACGAGCAGTACTTC
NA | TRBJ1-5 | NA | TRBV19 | CASSIRGVFGPERNQPQHF | TGTGCCAGTAGTATCCGGGGAGTATTCGGGCCCGAGCGCAATCAGCCCCAGCATTTT
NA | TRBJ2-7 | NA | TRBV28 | CASSSLGAEQYF | TGTGCCAGCAGTTCACTTGGGGCCGAGCAGTACTTC
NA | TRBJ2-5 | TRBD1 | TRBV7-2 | CASSFRTGEPKQYF | TGTGCCAGCAGCTTCCGGACAGGGGAACCGAAGCAGTACTTC
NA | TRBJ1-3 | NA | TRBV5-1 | CASSLDSGNSGNTIYF | TGCGCCAGCAGCTTGGATTCGGGGAACTCTGGAAACACCATATATTTT
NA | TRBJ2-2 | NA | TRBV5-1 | CASSPRGGELFF | TGCGCCAGCAGCCCCAGGGGCGGGGAGCTGTTTTTT
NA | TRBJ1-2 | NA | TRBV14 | CASSRTRTESGYTF | TGTGCCAGCAGCCGAACCCGGACAGAAAGTGGCTACACCTTC
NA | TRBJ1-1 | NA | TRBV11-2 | CASSLVWAAQNTEAFF | TGTGCCAGCAGCTTGGTTTGGGCTGCCCAGAACACTGAAGCTTTCTTT
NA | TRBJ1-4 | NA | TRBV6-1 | CASREEKLFF | TGTGCCAGCAGGGAGGAAAAACTGTTTTTT
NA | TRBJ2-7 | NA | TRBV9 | CASSVGGSQEYEQYF | TGTGCCAGCAGCGTGGGGGGTAGCCAGGAGTACGAGCAGTACTTC
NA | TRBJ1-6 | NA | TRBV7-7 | CASSPSKGGQSPRYSPLHF | TGTGCTAGCAGCCCATCCAAGGGTGGACAGAGCCCTAGGTATTCACCCCTCCACTTT
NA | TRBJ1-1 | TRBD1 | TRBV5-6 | CASSPGTDEAFF | TGTGCCAGCAGCCCAGGGACAGATGAAGCTTTCTTT
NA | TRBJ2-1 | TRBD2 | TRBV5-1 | CASSLHTSGKRNEQFF | TGCGCCAGCAGCTTACACACTAGCGGGAAACGGAATGAGCAGTTCTTC
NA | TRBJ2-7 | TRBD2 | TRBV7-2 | CASIPGLAVPYEQYF | TGTGCCAGCATCCCGGGACTAGCTGTACCCTACGAGCAGTACTTC
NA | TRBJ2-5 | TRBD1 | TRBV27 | CASSPGTGSQETQYF | TGTGCCAGCAGTCCGGGGACAGGCAGCCAAGAGACCCAGTACTTC
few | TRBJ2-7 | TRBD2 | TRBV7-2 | CASSPGGWEQYF | TGTGCCAGCAGCCCCGGGGGGTGGGAGCAGTACTTC
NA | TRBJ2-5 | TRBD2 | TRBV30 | CAWSGVAGGPRTQYF | TGTGCCTGGAGTGGGGTAGCGGGAGGGCCTAGGACCCAGTACTTC
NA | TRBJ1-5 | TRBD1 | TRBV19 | CASRRGTVGQPQHF | TGTGCCAGTAGGAGAGGGACAGTAGGGCAGCCCCAGCATTTT
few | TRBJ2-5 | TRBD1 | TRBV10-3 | CAIKGQGKGQETQYF | TGTGCCATCAAGGGACAGGGGAAAGGGCAAGAGACCCAGTACTTC
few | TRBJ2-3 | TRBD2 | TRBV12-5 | CASGLGLAGADTQYF | TGTGCTAGTGGTTTGGGACTAGCGGGGGCCGATACGCAGTATTTT
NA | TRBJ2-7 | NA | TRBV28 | CASSRRELGEQYF | TGTGCCAGCAGTCGCAGGGAACTGGGCGAGCAGTACTTC
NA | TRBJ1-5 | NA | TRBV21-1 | CASSKVTGRNQPQHF | TGTGCCAGCAGCAAAGTAACAGGTAGGAATCAGCCCCAGCATTTT
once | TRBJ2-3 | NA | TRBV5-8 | CASSLVEGLVRTDTQYF | TGTGCCAGCAGCTTGGTTGAGGGACTGGTCCGCACAGATACGCAGTATTTT
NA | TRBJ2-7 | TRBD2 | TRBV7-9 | CASSQGGTEQYF | TGTGCCAGCAGCCAGGGAGGGACCGAGCAGTACTTC
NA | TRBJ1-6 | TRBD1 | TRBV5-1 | CASSLDRADSPLHF | TGCGCCAGCAGCCTGGACAGGGCAGATTCACCCCTCCACTTT
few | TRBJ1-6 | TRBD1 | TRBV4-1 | CASSQEGQTNSPLHF | TGCGCCAGCAGCCAAGAGGGACAGACTAATTCACCCCTCCACTTT
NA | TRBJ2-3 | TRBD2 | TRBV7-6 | CASSLVAGPYSTDTQYF | TGTGCCAGCAGCTTAGTAGCGGGACCTTATAGCACAGATACGCAGTATTTT